The entry below gives a single T cell receptor (beta chain) sequence along with its context. What it binds is unknown. The data originate from a study of cytomegalovirus exposure and HLA in healthy donors. There are 15 residues in the CDR3. Germline assignment: CDR1 SNHLY and CDR2 FYNNEI. V was trimmed by 3 bases and J by 0 bases, leaving 9 bases between them. The study ran its PCR with 60 Vbeta and 13 Jbeta primers. Some clones are missing from TCRdb's copy, which holds only in-frame ones; the method was immunoSEQ multiplex PCR. The repertoire has about 190,000 clones, roughly 79% of them found once; the top ten carry around 1.6%. Study-wide results and caveats: As a later analysis revealed, the rate of TCR association differed by HLA locus, with DRB1 most and HLA-C fewest. High sensitivity and specificity were reportedly achieved when the classifier diagnosed cytomegalovirus status. Analysis was carried out at a later point, and it linked a missense DCLRE1C variant to TCR beta V- and J-gene trimming.

The TCR originated in a woman under 30 in good health and CMV-seronegative. The chain links TRBV2 to TRBJ1-5, with D uncertain. The material sequenced was PBMCs. The CDR3 loop is CASSELTFSNQPQHF. CDR3 bases: TGTGCCAGCAGTGAGCTAACTTTTAGCAATCAGCCCCAGCATTTT.